The 10 T cell receptor beta chains in this list originate from one sample, sequenced in a study of post-analysis software for immune sequencing data. Study results and limitations: About 5 TRBV segments were significantly more frequent in patients than in controls. TRBV5-6, TRBV5-1 and TRBV20-1 were among these segments.

Their specific antigens are unknown. Incorporated into the TCR beta cDNA libraries were unique molecular identifiers, which served to reduce PCR and sequencing biases. A single record per CDR3 protein comes from TCRdb applying MiXCR to the PCR reads. The repertoire has under 200,000 distinct CDR3 sequences, 25% to 35% of them found once; the top ten carry more than 3%. The sample consisted of blood. These receptors all stem from a girl under 18 with multiple sclerosis.

This clonotype was counted at least ten times. The rearrangement links TRBV10-2 to TRBJ2-7; the D is unclear. Germline CDR1 reads WSHSY; CDR2 reads SAAADI. V was pared by 4 bases and J by 3 bases, with 7 bases between. The length of the CDR3 is 12 residues. The chain's CDR3 is CASSAGHYEQYF. The CDR3 DNA reads TGCGCCAGCAGTGCGGGCCACTACGAGCAGTACTTC.

Of note for this clonotype: One end of the junction does not line up with germline, which may come from a read error. In DNA, the CDR3 is TGTGCCAGCAGCTTAGCCGGGACGAGACCCGGGGGGCTGTTTTTT. The encoded protein is CASSLAGTRPGGLFF. The chain has TRBV7-9 and TRBJ2-2; D is perhaps TRBD2 (6 bases). The V gene's germline CDR1 is SEHNR and CDR2 FQNEAQ (reference sequence). The CDR3 runs to 15 residues. The entire variable domain, with the rest obtained from reference TRBV7-9 and TRBJ2-2, is as follows: DTGVSQNPRHKITKRGQNVTFRCDPISEHNRLYWYRQTLGQGPEFLTYFQNEAQLEKSRLLSDRFSAERPKGSFSTLEIQRTEQGDSAMYLCASSLAGTRPGGLFFGEGSRLTVL.

On this clonotype itself: This may stem from a read error, because a much larger clone lies one nucleotide away. The rearrangement links TRBV20-1 to TRBJ1-6; possible D gene TRBD1, 5 bases. Trimming removed 6 bases at V and 5 bases at J, with 14 bases between. CDR1 is DFQATT, CDR2 SNEGSKA, per germline (reference sequence). The length of the CDR3 is 14 residues. CDR3 nucleotide sequence: TGCAGTGCCGACGGGACCAAGAATAATTCACCCCTCCACTTT. It encodes CSADGTKNNSPLHF.

This rearrangement joins TRBV28 to TRBJ2-5, with TRBD1 matching 9 bases. The DNA end lines up better with TRBJ2-7; the J call may be wrong. The CDR3 is 12 amino acids. The germline CDR1 and CDR2 sequences are MDHEN and SYDVKM. The CDR3 here is CASWDRVHEQYF. CDR3 sequence (DNA): TGTGCCAGCTGGGACAGGGTCCACGAGCAGTACTTC.

The rearrangement links TRBV6-1 to TRBJ1-3; D gene unclear. The CDR3 is 17 amino acids. The V gene lost 1 base and the J gene lost 0 bases, with 13 bases spanning the gap. The germline V gene has CDR1 MNHNS and CDR2 SASEGT. CDR3 nucleotide sequence: TGTGCCAGCAGTGAAGGCTCTCTCCTCCTCTCTGGAAACACCATATATTTT. Its protein is CASSEGSLLLSGNTIYF.

This clonotype was seen many times. The chain combines TRBV5-6 with TRBJ2-7; 12 nucleotides line up with TRBD1. J gave up 6 bases and V 5 bases, and 6 bases lay outside the gene matches. This CDR3 region has 14 residues. Germline V gene data show CDR1 as SGHDT and CDR2 as YYEEEE. CDR3 sequence (DNA): TGTGCCAGCAGTCCCGGGACAGGGGGCCTCGAGCAGTACTTC. Protein product: CASSPGTGGLEQYF.

As for this clonotype: A much larger clonotype is one base distant, so this may be a read error. This sequence joins TRBV11-2 and TRBJ2-7; either TRBD1 or TRBD2 may supply D (5 bases each). V shed 4 bases and J shed 3 bases, with 16 bases lying between them. The CDR3 spans 15 residues. CDR1 SGHAT and CDR2 FQNNGV come from the germline V gene. The CDR3 DNA reads TGTGCCAGCAGCTCCATCAAGAGAGGGGACTACGAGCAGTACTTC. It specifies CASSSIKRGDYEQYF.

As to this clonotype: A much larger clone lies one base from this, so it may be a read error. The rearrangement uses TRBV5-1 and TRBJ2-1; D is ambiguous. CDR3 size: 14 residues. In germline, CDR1 is SGHRS, CDR2 YFSETQ. Here the CDR3 DNA reads TGCGCCAGCAGCATCCACCTTCTGCACAATGGGCAGTTCTTC. This gives the protein CASSIHLLHNGQFF.

In this sample, this clonotype turned up a few times. V is TRBV9 and J is TRBJ1-1; the D gene is possibly TRBD1 (6 bases). The ends were cut back, 6 bases at V and 11 bases at J, with 23 bases in the middle. This CDR3 has 14 amino acids. Germline loops: CDR1 SGDLS, CDR2 YYNGEE. The CDR3 region has the DNA TGTGCCAGCACCAAGACAGGCGGCGTCTTTGTGGCTTTCTTT. Its translation: CASTKTGGVFVAFF.

V gene TRBV7-2 combines with J gene TRBJ1-2, with a weak D call TRBD1 (6 bases). The CDR3 has 14 amino acids. CDR1 and CDR2 from the germline V gene are SGHTA and FQGNSA. V was shortened by 5 bases and J by 7 bases, with 17 bases between the two germline ends. CDR3 sequence: CASSPGTAGAGYTF. The CDR3 DNA follows: TGTGCCAGCAGCCCAGGGACGGCGGGGGCTGGCTACACCTTC.